One and the same sample provided the 16 T cell receptor beta chains below, sequenced in a study of cytotoxic CD8 clonotypes in ibrutinib-treated CLL. Produced via immunoSEQ multiplex PCR; TCRdb's table is partial and in-frame only. Found here are about 330,000 clones, about 61% of them singletons; the top ten hold roughly 6.7%. The sequences come from PBMCs, collected after 36 months of ibrutinib treatment. All receptors derive from a human donor with chronic lymphocytic leukemia.

This clone has just a few counts. The chain is built from TRBV5-1 and TRBJ2-7; 11 nucleotides agree with TRBD2. The CDR3 runs 17 residues. Looked up from germline, CDR1 is SGHRS and CDR2 is YFSETQ. V lost 0 bases to trimming and J lost 0 bases; unmatched junction nucleotides: 5. DNA for the CDR3: TGCGCCAGCAGCTTGGCGGGGACTAGCGGATCCTCCTACGAGCAGTACTTC. Its protein is CASSLAGTSGSSYEQYF.

This chain connects TRBV19 to TRBJ2-2; D ambiguous. Trimming removed 7 bases at V and 6 bases at J, with 9 bases between. Germline V gives CDR1 LNHDA, CDR2 SQIVND (reference sequence). The CDR3 length is 12 residues. The CDR3 coding sequence is TGTGCCAGTACACTACCTCCCGGGGAGCTGTTTTTT. Its protein product is CASTLPPGELFF.

This clone was seen only a few times. The V call is TRBV2, the J call TRBJ1-2, with 7 bases identical to TRBD1. Germline CDR1 reads SNHLY; CDR2 reads FYNNEI. The CDR3 totals 12 residues. With 8 bases clipped from V and 7 bases from J, the junction kept 7 bases outside the gene matches. The CDR3 region is CASEDRLFGYTF. CDR3 in DNA: TGTGCCAGCGAGGACAGGTTGTTTGGCTACACCTTC.

V is TRBV4-1 and J is TRBJ1-5; no firm D call. Trimming removed 1 base at V and 0 bases at J, with 7 bases between. The CDR3 covers 15 residues. Germline CDR1 reads MGHRA; CDR2 reads YSYEKL. CDR3 residues: CASSQVLLSNQPQHF. CDR3 bases: TGCGCCAGCAGCCAAGTCCTCCTTAGCAATCAGCCCCAGCATTTT.

This clone was seen a few times. The V and J genes are TRBV9 and TRBJ2-5, with TRBD2 as a possible D gene (6 bases). Looked up from germline, CDR1 is SGDLS and CDR2 is YYNGEE. V was trimmed by 3 bases and J by 4 bases, leaving 13 bases between them. The CDR3 runs 14 residues. The CDR3 region is CASSGARGGETQYF. The CDR3 DNA is TGTGCCAGCAGCGGCGCGCGGGGAGGAGAGACCCAGTACTTC.

The J gene is TRBJ1-6, the V gene TRBV6-5; 10 positions agree with TRBD1. Germline values: CDR1 MNHEY, CDR2 SVGAGI. The CDR3 extends over 15 amino acids. Losses at the gene ends were 6 bases for V and 9 bases for J; bases not matched to a gene: 8. The CDR3 coding sequence is TGTGCCAGCAGCCGCGGGAGGGACAGGGGTTCACCCCTCCACTTT. Amino acids: CASSRGRDRGSPLHF.

The chain is built from TRBV18 and TRBJ2-7; TRBD1 agrees at 8 bases. Germline CDR1 is KGHSH and CDR2 is LQKENI. V was pared by 3 bases and J by 7 bases, with 17 bases of the junction left unmatched. This CDR3 is built from 17 residues. For the CDR3, the DNA is TGTGCCAGCTCACCGAGGGGGCCGGGACAGGTTATGTGGGAGCAGTACTTC. This encodes CASSPRGPGQVMWEQYF.

This clone was found many times. J is TRBJ2-3 and V is TRBV7-3; 7 positions match TRBD2. The germline V gene has CDR1 SGHTA and CDR2 FQGTGA. J gave up 6 bases and V 4 bases, and 7 bases lay outside the gene matches. The CDR3 loop spans 14 amino acids. CDR3 in DNA: TGTGCCAGCAGCTGGGAGGGAACATCCGATACGCAGTATTTT. Protein sequence: CASSWEGTSDTQYF. The full variable domain, in which reference TRBV7-3 and TRBJ2-3 provide the parts outside the CDR3, is GAGVSQTPSNKVTEKGKYVELRCDPISGHTALYWYRQSLGQGPEFLIYFQGTGAADDSGLPNDRFFAVRPEGSVSTLKIQRTERGDSAVYLCASSWEGTSDTQYFGPGTRLTVL.

The chain employs TRBV28 and TRBJ1-1; maybe TRBD1 (6 bases). The V end was cut by 5 bases, the J end by 10 bases, with 14 bases between. Germline V gives CDR1 MDHEN, CDR2 SYDVKM. The CDR3 runs 12 residues. The CDR3 DNA sequence: TGTGCCAGCAGTGTACAGGGTAAGGGAGCTTTCTTT. Encoded protein: CASSVQGKGAFF.

The rearrangement joins TRBV11-2 to TRBJ2-1; unclear D gene. Germline V gene sequence: CDR1 SGHAT, CDR2 FQNNGV. The germline V and J ends were trimmed by 5 bases and 5 bases, with 4 bases remaining between them. The CDR3 loop spans 11 amino acids. The CDR3 loop is CASSIHNEQFF. CDR3 coding DNA: TGTGCCAGCAGCATCCACAATGAGCAGTTCTTC.

The V and J genes are TRBV5-4 and TRBJ2-3; tentatively, D is TRBD1 (6 bases). The CDR3 covers 14 residues. The germline gives CDR1 SGHNT, CDR2 YYREEE (reference sequence). Between the trimmed V and J ends, which lost 0 bases and 1 base, there was a span of 6 bases. CDR3 in DNA: TGTGCCAGCAGCTTGGCAGGGGGCACAGATACGCAGTATTTT. Encoded protein: CASSLAGGTDTQYF.

The V gene is TRBV21-1, the J gene TRBJ2-7; the D call TRBD2 from the table was never checked on the DNA. TRBV21-1 is tagged as a pseudogene. CDR3 length equals 16 residues. The CDR3 DNA is TGTGCCAGCACGGACGGTACTAGCGGGAGGAGGTACGAGCAGTACTTC. Protein product: CASTDGTSGRRYEQYF.

There are a few counts of this clone. The chain has TRBV7-3 and TRBJ2-2; D is tentatively TRBD1 or TRBD2 (5 bases each). The length of the CDR3 is 14 residues. The V end lost 8 bases, the J end lost 0 bases, and 10 bases lay between the germline ends. Germline V gives CDR1 SGHTA, CDR2 FQGTGA. The CDR3 bases are TGTGCCAGCCGGGGCTTCGCGAACACCGGGGAGCTGTTTTTT. Its translation: CASRGFANTGELFF.

The chain employs TRBV5-6 and TRBJ2-3; 8 bases match TRBD2. CDR3 length: 14 residues. V shed 3 bases, J shed 5 bases, and the junction held 5 bases outside the gene matches. Germline V gene lookup returns CDR1 SGHDT and CDR2 YYEEEE. The CDR3 reads CASSSGGPVDTQYF. The DNA of the CDR3 is TGTGCCAGCAGCTCGGGGGGGCCGGTAGATACGCAGTATTTT. Based on the CDR3 plus reference TRBV5-6 and TRBJ2-3, the full variable domain is DAGVTQSPTHLIKTRGQQVTLRCSPKSGHDTVSWYQQALGQGPQFIFQYYEEEERQRGNFPDRFSGHQFPNYSSELNVNALLLGDSALYLCASSSGGPVDTQYFGPGTRLTVL.

The chain links TRBV13 to TRBJ1-2; possibly TRBD1 for D (6 bases). This CDR3 contains 14 residues. In germline, CDR1 is PRHDT, CDR2 FYEKMQ (reference sequence). The V end lost 5 bases, the J end lost 2 bases, and 12 bases lay between the germline ends. The CDR3 nucleotides are TGTGCCAGCAGCACCCCCGGGACAAACTATGGCTACACCTTC. Translating gives CASSTPGTNYGYTF.

This rearrangement joins TRBV19 to TRBJ1-1, with D perhaps TRBD1 (5 bases). Germline lookup yields CDR1 LNHDA and CDR2 SQIVND (reference sequence). The V and J ends lost 4 bases and 0 bases respectively, with 12 bases between them. The CDR3 is 15 residues long. The DNA of the CDR3 is TGTGCCAGTAGTACGGGACTGATCATGAACACTGAAGCTTTCTTT. Amino acid sequence: CASSTGLIMNTEAFF.